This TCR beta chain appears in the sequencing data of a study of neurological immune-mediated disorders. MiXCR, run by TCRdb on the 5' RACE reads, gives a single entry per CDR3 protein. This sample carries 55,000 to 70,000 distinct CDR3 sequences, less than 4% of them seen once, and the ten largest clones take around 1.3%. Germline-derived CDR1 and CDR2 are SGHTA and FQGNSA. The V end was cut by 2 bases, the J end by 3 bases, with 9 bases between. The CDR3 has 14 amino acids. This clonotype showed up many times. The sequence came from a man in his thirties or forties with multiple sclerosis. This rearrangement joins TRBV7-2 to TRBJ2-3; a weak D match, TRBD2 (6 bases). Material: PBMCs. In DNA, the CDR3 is TGTGCCAGCAGCTTACTAGCGACTACAGATACGCAGTATTTT. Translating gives CASSLLATTDTQYF.